These 7 T cell receptor beta chains came from one sample sequenced in a study of cytomegalovirus exposure and HLA in healthy donors. It was with 60 Vbeta and 13 Jbeta primers that the PCR ran. The protocol was immunoSEQ multiplex PCR, while the TCRdb copy is restricted to in-frame clones and leaves out a portion. Of about 190,000 clones listed, about nine tenths are singletons. Input material: PBMCs. These receptors were taken from a man aged 30 to 39 in good health and CMV-seronegative.

The chain joins TRBV11-2 to TRBJ2-1, with a possible D match to TRBD2 (6 bases). CDR3 length: 14 amino acids. Trimming took off 5 bases at V and 9 bases at J, with 17 bases between the two ends. Germline-derived CDR1 and CDR2 are SGHAT and FQNNGV. The CDR3 coding sequence is TGTGCCAGCAGCCCCCCGGGAGTGCCGGTTGAGCAGTTCTTC. Amino acid sequence: CASSPPGVPVEQFF. Supplemented by reference TRBV11-2 and TRBJ2-1, the full variable domain reads EAGVAQSPRYKIIEKRQSVAFWCNPISGHATLYWYQQILGQGPKLLIQFQNNGVVDDSQLPKDRFSAERLKGVDSTLKIQPAKLEDSAVYLCASSPPGVPVEQFFGPGTRLTVL.

The chain joins TRBV6-1 to TRBJ2-1; perhaps TRBD2 as D (5 bases). In germline, CDR1 is MNHNS, CDR2 SASEGT. There are 13 residues in the CDR3. Between the trimmed V and J ends, which lost 4 bases and 5 bases, there was a span of 9 bases. Here the CDR3 reads CASSGEWDNEQFF. The CDR3 DNA reads as TGTGCCAGCAGTGGGGAGTGGGACAATGAGCAGTTCTTC.

The V call is TRBV27, the J call TRBJ2-7, with 11 bases lining up with TRBD1. Trimming removed 5 bases from V and 9 bases from J; junction bases left unmatched: 12. CDR3 length: 15 residues. Germline values: CDR1 MNHEY, CDR2 SMNVEV (reference sequence). The CDR3 is CASSPSGTGGIGQYF. CDR3 bases: TGTGCCAGCAGTCCTTCAGGGACAGGGGGAATCGGGCAGTACTTC.

The V gene is TRBV28, the J gene TRBJ1-2; D possibly corresponds to TRBD1 (5 bases). The V gene's germline CDR1 is MDHEN and CDR2 SYDVKM. This CDR3 contains 16 residues. The germline V and J ends were trimmed by 7 bases and 3 bases, with 21 bases remaining between them. The CDR3 is CASKQEGTVIHYGYTF. The CDR3 DNA follows: TGTGCCAGCAAGCAAGAAGGGACTGTTATTCACTATGGCTACACCTTC.

V is TRBV28 and J is TRBJ2-1, with a possible D match to TRBD2 (6 bases). From germline, CDR1 is MDHEN and CDR2 SYDVKM. Trimming left V 7 bases short and J 5 bases short, with 18 bases between. The CDR3 loop spans 15 amino acids. CDR3 sequence (DNA): TGTGCCAGCAAACGCCCGGGACTTGAGAACAATGAGCAGTTCTTC. Translation gives CASKRPGLENNEQFF.

This clone was recorded only once. The gene calls are TRBV5-8 and TRBJ2-5; 7 nucleotides agree with TRBD1. The length of the CDR3 is 16 residues. Looked up from germline, CDR1 is SGHTS and CDR2 is YDEGEE. V shed 2 bases and J 1 base; nucleotides not matched to a gene: 8. The CDR3, as DNA: TGTGCCAGCAGCTTCCGAATCTACAGGGGCCAAGAGACCCAGTACTTC. Protein sequence: CASSFRIYRGQETQYF.

There are a few counts of this clone. The J gene is TRBJ2-6, the V gene TRBV6-4; 9 bases are shared with TRBD2. V dropped 3 bases and J dropped 0; count of bases not matched to a gene: 0. This CDR3 has 16 residues. The V gene's germline CDR1 is MRHNA and CDR2 SNTAGT. CDR3 loop: CASSEREGSGANVLTF. CDR3 bases: TGTGCCAGCAGTGAGCGGGAGGGCTCTGGGGCCAACGTCCTGACTTTC.